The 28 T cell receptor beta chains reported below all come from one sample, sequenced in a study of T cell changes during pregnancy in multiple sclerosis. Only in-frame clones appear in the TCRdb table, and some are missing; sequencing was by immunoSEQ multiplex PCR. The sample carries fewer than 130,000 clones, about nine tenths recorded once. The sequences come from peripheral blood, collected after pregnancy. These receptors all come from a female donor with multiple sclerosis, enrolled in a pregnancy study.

CDR3: CASSPRQGEWQPQHF. CDR3 nucleotide sequence: TGTGCCAGCAGCCCCCGACAGGGGGAATGGCAGCCCCAGCATTTT. The chain recombines TRBV7-8 with TRBJ1-5; 9 positions agree with TRBD1. Germline V gene lookup returns CDR1 SGHVS and CDR2 FQNEAQ. Trimming at V came to 5 bases and at J to 7 bases, leaving 9 bases not matched to a gene. The CDR3 is made up of 15 amino acids.

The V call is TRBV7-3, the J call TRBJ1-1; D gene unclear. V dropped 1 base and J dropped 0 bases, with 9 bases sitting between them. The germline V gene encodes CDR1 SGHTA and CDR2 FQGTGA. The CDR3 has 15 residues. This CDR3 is CASSLNAEMNTEAFF. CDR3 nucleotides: TGTGCCAGCAGCTTAAACGCAGAAATGAACACTGAAGCTTTCTTT.

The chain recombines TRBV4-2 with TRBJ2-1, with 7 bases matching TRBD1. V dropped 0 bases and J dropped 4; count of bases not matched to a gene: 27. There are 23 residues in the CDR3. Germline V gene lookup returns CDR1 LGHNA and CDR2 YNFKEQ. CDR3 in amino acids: CASSQDTGLPYTETGEKYNEQFF. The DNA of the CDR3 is TGTGCCAGCAGCCAAGATACGGGGCTACCCTACACTGAAACAGGGGAGAAGTACAATGAGCAGTTCTTC.

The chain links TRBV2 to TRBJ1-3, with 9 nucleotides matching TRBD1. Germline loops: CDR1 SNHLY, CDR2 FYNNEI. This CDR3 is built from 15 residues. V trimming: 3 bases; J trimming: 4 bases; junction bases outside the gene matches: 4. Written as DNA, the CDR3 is TGTGCCAGCAGTGACGGACAGGGGCAAGGAAACACCATATATTTT. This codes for CASSDGQGQGNTIYF.

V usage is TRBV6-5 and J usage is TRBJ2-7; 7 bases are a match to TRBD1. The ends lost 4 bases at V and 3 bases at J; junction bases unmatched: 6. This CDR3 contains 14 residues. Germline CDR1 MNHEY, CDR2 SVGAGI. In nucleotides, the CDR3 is TGTGCCAGCAGTTGGGAACAGGGGTACTACGAGCAGTACTTC. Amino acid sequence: CASSWEQGYYEQYF.

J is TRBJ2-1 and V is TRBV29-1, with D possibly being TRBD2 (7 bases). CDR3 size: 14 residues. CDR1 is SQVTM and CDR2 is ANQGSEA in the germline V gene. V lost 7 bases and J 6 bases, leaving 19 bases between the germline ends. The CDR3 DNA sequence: TGCAGCGCCCGCTTGGGGGGGCCCCTCAATGAGCAGTTCTTC. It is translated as CSARLGGPLNEQFF.

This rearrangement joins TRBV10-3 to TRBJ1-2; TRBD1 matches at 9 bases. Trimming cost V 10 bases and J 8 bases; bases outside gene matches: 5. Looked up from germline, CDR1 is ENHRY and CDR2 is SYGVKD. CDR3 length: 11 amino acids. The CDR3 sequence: CATGTGFGYTF. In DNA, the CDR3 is TGTGCCACAGGGACAGGGTTCGGCTACACCTTC.

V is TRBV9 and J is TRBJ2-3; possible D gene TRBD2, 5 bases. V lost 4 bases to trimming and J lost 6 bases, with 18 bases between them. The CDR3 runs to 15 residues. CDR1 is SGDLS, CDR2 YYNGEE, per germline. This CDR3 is CASSPHAGASDTQYF. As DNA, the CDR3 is TGTGCCAGCAGCCCCCACGCGGGTGCCAGTGATACGCAGTATTTT.

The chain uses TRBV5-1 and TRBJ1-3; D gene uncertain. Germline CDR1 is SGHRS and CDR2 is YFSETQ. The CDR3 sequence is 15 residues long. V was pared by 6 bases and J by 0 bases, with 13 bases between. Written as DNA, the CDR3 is TGCGCCAGCACGGCGGGCCGCAGCTCTGGAAACACCATATATTTT. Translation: CASTAGRSSGNTIYF.

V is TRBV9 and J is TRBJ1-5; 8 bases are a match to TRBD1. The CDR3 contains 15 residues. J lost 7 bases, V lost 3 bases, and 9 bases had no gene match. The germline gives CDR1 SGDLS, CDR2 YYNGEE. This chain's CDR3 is CASSALGDRLQPQHF. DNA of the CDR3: TGTGCCAGCAGCGCCCTCGGGGACAGGTTACAGCCCCAGCATTTT.

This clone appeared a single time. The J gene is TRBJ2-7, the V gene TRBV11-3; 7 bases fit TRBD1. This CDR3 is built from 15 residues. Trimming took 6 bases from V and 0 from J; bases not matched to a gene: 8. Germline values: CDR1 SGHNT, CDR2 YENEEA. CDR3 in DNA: TGTGCCAGCAGAGAAGGACAGGCCGCCTCCTACGAGCAGTACTTC. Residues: CASREGQAASYEQYF. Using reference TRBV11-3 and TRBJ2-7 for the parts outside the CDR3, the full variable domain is EAGVVQSPRYKIIEKKQPVAFWCNPISGHNTLYWYLQNLGQGPELLIRYENEEAVDDSQLPKDRFSAERLKGVDSTLKIQPAELGDSAVYLCASREGQAASYEQYFGPGTRLTVT.

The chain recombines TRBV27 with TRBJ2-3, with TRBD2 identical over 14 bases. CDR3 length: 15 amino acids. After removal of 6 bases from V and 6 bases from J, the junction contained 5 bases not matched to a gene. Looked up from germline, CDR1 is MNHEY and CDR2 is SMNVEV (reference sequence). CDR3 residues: CASRGLAGVYDTQYF. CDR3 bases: TGTGCCAGCAGGGGACTAGCGGGGGTTTACGATACGCAGTATTTT.

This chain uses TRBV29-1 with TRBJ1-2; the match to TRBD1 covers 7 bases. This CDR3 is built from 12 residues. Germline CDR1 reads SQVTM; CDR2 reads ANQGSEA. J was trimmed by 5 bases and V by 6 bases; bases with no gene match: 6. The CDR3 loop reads CSVFGTVYGYTF. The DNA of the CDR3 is TGCAGCGTATTTGGGACAGTTTATGGCTACACCTTC.

CDR3 region: CATSRATEEKLFF. DNA of the CDR3: TGTGCCACCAGCAGAGCAACGGAGGAAAAACTGTTTTTT. The chain recombines TRBV15 with TRBJ1-4, with D unresolved. There are 13 residues in the CDR3. The V end lost 1 base, the J end lost 8 bases, and 8 bases lay between the germline ends. From germline, CDR1 is LNHNV and CDR2 YYDKDF (reference sequence). The full variable domain, rest sourced from reference TRBV15 and TRBJ1-4, is DAMVIQNPRYQVTQFGKPVTLSCSQTLNHNVMYWYQQKSSQAPKLLFHYYDKDFNNEADTPDNFQSRRPNTSFCFLDIRSPGLGDTAMYLCATSRATEEKLFFGSGTQLSVL.

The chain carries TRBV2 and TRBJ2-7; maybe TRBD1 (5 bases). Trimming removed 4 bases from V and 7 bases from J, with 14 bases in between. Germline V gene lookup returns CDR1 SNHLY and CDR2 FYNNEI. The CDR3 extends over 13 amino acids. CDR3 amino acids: CASSVGQLQEQYF. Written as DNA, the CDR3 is TGTGCCAGCAGTGTGGGGCAGCTACAGGAGCAGTACTTC.

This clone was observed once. CDR3 DNA sequence: TGTGCCAGCAGTGAAGGAGGTCAGGCCGGGGTAGAGCAGTACTTC. Translating it yields CASSEGGQAGVEQYF. V is TRBV6-1 and J is TRBJ2-7; D perhaps matches TRBD2 (5 bases). This CDR3 spans 15 amino acids. Per germline, CDR1 MNHNS and CDR2 SASEGT. Between the trimmed V and J ends, which lost 1 base and 7 bases, there was a span of 17 bases.

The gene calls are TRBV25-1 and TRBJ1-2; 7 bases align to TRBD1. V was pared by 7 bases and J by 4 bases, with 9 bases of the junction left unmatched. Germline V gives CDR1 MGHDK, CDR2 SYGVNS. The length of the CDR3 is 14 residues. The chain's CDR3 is CASKSAGQLYGYTF. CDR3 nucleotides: TGTGCCAGCAAAAGTGCGGGACAGCTCTATGGCTACACCTTC.

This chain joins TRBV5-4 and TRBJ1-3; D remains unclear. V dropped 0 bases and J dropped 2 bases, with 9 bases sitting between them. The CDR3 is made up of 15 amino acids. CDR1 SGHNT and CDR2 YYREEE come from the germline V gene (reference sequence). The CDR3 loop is CASSLAERAGNTIYF. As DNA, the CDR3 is TGTGCCAGCAGCTTGGCCGAGAGGGCTGGAAACACCATATATTTT.

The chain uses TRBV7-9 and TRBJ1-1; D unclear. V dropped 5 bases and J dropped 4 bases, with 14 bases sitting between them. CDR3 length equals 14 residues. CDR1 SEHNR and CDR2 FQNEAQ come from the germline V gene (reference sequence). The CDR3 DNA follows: TGTGCCAGCAGCCCCCGGGTGCAAAGCACTGAAGCTTTCTTT. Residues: CASSPRVQSTEAFF.

CDR3 in DNA: TGTGCCAGCAGTCTCGGGGGGGGCTTTTCGGGCGGCTACACCTTC. Its translation: CASSLGGGFSGGYTF. The chain couples TRBV7-2 to TRBJ1-2; possible D gene TRBD1, 6 bases. V was cut by 6 bases and J by 8 bases, with 22 bases left in between. CDR1 is SGHTA, CDR2 FQGNSA, per germline. This CDR3 has 15 residues. Together with reference TRBV7-2 and TRBJ1-2, the CDR3 gives the full variable domain: GAGVSQSPSNKVTEKGKDVELRCDPISGHTALYWYRQSLGQGLEFLIYFQGNSAPDKSGLPSDRFSAERTGGSVSTLTIQRTQQEDSAVYLCASSLGGGFSGGYTFGSGTRLTVV.

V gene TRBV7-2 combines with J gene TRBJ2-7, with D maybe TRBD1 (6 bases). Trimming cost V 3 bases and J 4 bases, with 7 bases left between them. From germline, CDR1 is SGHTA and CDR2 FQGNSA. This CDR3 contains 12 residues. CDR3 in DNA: TGTGCCAGCAGCTTCAGGGGATACGAGCAGTACTTC. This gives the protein CASSFRGYEQYF. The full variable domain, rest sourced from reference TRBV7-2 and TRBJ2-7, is GAGVSQSPSNKVTEKGKDVELRCDPISGHTALYWYRQSLGQGLEFLIYFQGNSAPDKSGLPSDRFSAERTGGSVSTLTIQRTQQEDSAVYLCASSFRGYEQYFGPGTRLTVT.

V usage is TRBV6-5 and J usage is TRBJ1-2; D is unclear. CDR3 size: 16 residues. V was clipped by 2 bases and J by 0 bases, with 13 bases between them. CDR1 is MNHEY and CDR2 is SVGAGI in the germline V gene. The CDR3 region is CASSYGRGRPNYGYTF. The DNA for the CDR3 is TGTGCCAGCAGTTACGGCCGAGGCAGACCTAACTATGGCTACACCTTC.

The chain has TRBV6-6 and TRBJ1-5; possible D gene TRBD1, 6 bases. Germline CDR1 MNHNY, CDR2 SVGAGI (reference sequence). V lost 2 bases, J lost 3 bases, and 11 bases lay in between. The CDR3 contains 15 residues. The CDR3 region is CASSYGRGINQPQHF. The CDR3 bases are TGTGCCAGCAGTTACGGCAGGGGAATCAATCAGCCCCAGCATTTT.

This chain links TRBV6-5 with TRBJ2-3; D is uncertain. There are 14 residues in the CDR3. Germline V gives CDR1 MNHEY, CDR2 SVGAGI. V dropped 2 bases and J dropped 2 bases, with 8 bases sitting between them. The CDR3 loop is CASSYGRVTDTQYF. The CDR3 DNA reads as TGTGCCAGCAGTTACGGTAGAGTCACAGATACGCAGTATTTT.

Here the CDR3 reads CASSQDSLSAYGYTF. Here the CDR3 DNA reads TGTGCCAGCAGCCAGGACAGCCTATCTGCCTATGGCTACACCTTC. J is TRBJ1-2 and V is TRBV21-1; the table's TRBD1 call for D was not verified on the DNA. TRBV21-1 is recorded as a pseudogene. The CDR3 contains 15 residues.

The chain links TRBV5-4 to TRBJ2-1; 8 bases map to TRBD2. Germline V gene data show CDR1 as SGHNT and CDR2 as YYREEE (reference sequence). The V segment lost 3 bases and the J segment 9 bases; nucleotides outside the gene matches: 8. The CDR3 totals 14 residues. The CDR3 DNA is TGTGCCAGCAGCTCTCCGGGGACTAGGGGTGAGCAGTTCTTC. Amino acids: CASSSPGTRGEQFF. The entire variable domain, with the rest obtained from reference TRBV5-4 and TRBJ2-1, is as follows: ETGVTQSPTHLIKTRGQQVTLRCSSQSGHNTVSWYQQALGQGPQFIFQYYREEENGRGNFPPRFSGLQFPNYSSELNVNALELDDSALYLCASSSPGTRGEQFFGPGTRLTVL.

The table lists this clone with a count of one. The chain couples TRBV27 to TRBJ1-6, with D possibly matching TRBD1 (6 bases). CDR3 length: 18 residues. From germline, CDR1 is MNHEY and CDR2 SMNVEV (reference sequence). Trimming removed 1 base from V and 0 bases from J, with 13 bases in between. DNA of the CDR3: TGTGCCAGCAGTTTATTGGGACACCTTAGCTCCTATAATTCACCCCTCCACTTT. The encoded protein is CASSLLGHLSSYNSPLHF.

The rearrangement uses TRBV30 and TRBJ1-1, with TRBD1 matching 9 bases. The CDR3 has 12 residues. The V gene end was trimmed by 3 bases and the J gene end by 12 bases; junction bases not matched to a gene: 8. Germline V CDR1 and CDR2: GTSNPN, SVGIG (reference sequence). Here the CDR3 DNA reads TGTGCCTGGAGACAGGGGGCGATCGCTCCTTTCTTT. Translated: CAWRQGAIAPFF.